One sample yielded the 2 T cell receptor beta chains listed below, sequenced in a study of shared clonotypes between healthy human individuals. Assay used: immunoSEQ multiplex PCR; TCRdb lists only in-frame clones, some missing. The sample comprises about 1 million clones, around four fifths of which are singletons, and 1.2% to 1.5% rests with the top ten. Material: memory CD4+ T cells sorted from blood. This sample's subset: CD45RA-negative fraction. Receptors originate from a man between 18 and 29 years old in good health.

In its sample, this clone was seen once. Other nucleotide sequences from this sample produce the same CDR3. The chain combines TRBV2 with TRBJ1-6; tentative D call: TRBD1 (6 bases). This CDR3 has 15 amino acids. V was cut by 0 bases and J by 7 bases, with 10 bases left in between. The V gene's germline CDR1 is SNHLY and CDR2 FYNNEI. The CDR3 here is CASSEAGAANSPLHF. In DNA, the CDR3 is TGTGCCAGCAGTGAAGCGGGGGCAGCGAATTCACCCCTCCACTTT.

This chain uses TRBV11-2 with TRBJ2-3, with 9 bases that match TRBD1. CDR3 length: 14 amino acids. Trimming cost V 5 bases and J 5 bases; bases outside gene matches: 5. From germline, CDR1 is SGHAT and CDR2 FQNNGV. The CDR3 DNA reads as TGTGCCAGCAGCCGCGACAGGGGGGGAGATACGCAGTATTTT. Amino acid sequence: CASSRDRGGDTQYF.